These T cell receptor beta chains were read from a single sample in a study of T cell clones after liver transplantation. Assay: immunoSEQ multiplex PCR; the TCRdb copy retains only in-frame clones and omits some. The data show tens of thousands of clones, roughly 80% seen once. Specimen: CD4+ T cells from blood, collected approximately 3.5 years after liver transplant. These receptor sequences come from a human patient who received a liver transplant. Some T cells may originate from the graft donor. The CDR3 runs from the conserved cysteine through the conserved F or W. D genes are given only for firm matches. Expanded clones get a size class; other rows say once, few or many, or leave the size out.

d_call j_call clone_size v_call cdr3_aa cdr3_nt
NA TRBJ2-3 NA TRBV4-1 CASSQWGADTQYF TGCGCCAGCAGCCAATGGGGGGCCGATACGCAGTATTTT
NA TRBJ2-3 few TRBV11-3 CASSLGGTDTDTQYF TGTGCCAGCAGCTTAGGGGGAACTGACACAGATACGCAGTATTTT
NA TRBJ2-2 NA TRBV6-6 CASSSGQFTGELFF TGTGCCAGCAGTTCCGGACAGTTTACCGGGGAGCTGTTTTTT
NA TRBJ1-2 NA TRBV29-1 CSVEGGGAGYTF TGCAGCGTTGAAGGGGGGGGCGCGGGCTACACCTTC
NA TRBJ2-5 NA TRBV11-2 CASRWADEETQYF TGTGCCAGCAGATGGGCAGATGAAGAGACCCAGTACTTC
NA TRBJ2-5 NA TRBV14 CASSQALYGGRETQYF TGTGCCAGCAGCCAAGCGTTGTACGGGGGGCGAGAGACCCAGTACTTC
TRBD1 TRBJ2-7 few TRBV2 CASSRTGYEQYF TGTGCCAGCTCCCGGACAGGCTACGAGCAGTACTTC
NA TRBJ1-1 NA TRBV9 CASSPRTGTAEAFF TGTGCCAGCAGCCCCCGAACAGGGACCGCTGAAGCTTTCTTT
NA TRBJ2-7 once TRBV7-5 CARSLETSGTYEQYF TGTGCCAGAAGCTTAGAGACTAGCGGTACCTACGAGCAGTACTTC
NA TRBJ2-5 NA TRBV28 CASSLTPQETQYF TGTGCCAGCAGTTTAACCCCCCAAGAGACCCAGTACTTC
TRBD1 TRBJ2-7 NA TRBV28 CASIPGGWPPEQYF TGTGCCAGCATCCCAGGGGGCTGGCCTCCCGAGCAGTACTTC
TRBD2 TRBJ2-7 NA TRBV5-1 CASEPGGTSSHEQYF TGCGCCAGTGAACCAGGCGGGACTAGCTCGCACGAGCAGTACTTC
NA TRBJ2-2 NA TRBV9 CASSVDFGTGELFF TGTGCCAGCAGCGTAGACTTTGGGACCGGGGAGCTGTTTTTT
TRBD2 TRBJ2-3 NA TRBV18 CASSHGRGVGTDTQYF TGTGCCAGCTCACATGGTCGGGGGGTTGGCACAGATACGCAGTATTTT
TRBD1 TRBJ2-3 once TRBV10-3 CAISDGQERTDTQYF TGTGCCATCAGTGACGGACAGGAGCGCACAGATACGCAGTATTTT
NA TRBJ2-7 once TRBV28 CASSLSDKRAYEQYF TGTGCCAGCAGTTTATCCGATAAGAGGGCCTACGAGCAGTACTTC
NA TRBJ2-5 NA TRBV7-9 CASSTAREQETQYF TGTGCCAGCAGCACAGCCCGGGAACAAGAGACCCAGTACTTC
NA TRBJ2-3 NA TRBV5-8 CASSLGLGSTDTQYF TGTGCCAGCAGCTTGGGGTTGGGGAGCACAGATACGCAGTATTTT
NA TRBJ1-2 NA TRBV30 CAWSAQVLGGYTF TGTGCCTGGAGTGCACAGGTCCTGGGTGGCTACACCTTC
NA TRBJ2-1 few TRBV6-1 CASSGQALRDEQFF TGTGCCAGCAGTGGACAGGCCCTTAGGGATGAGCAGTTCTTC
TRBD2 TRBJ2-6 NA TRBV5-1 CASSPGGGTISGANVLTF TGCGCCAGCAGCCCGGGGGGTGGCACCATCTCTGGGGCCAACGTCCTGACTTTC
NA TRBJ1-5 NA TRBV5-1 CASSLEGGNQPQHF TGCGCCAGCAGCTTGGAAGGAGGCAATCAGCCCCAGCATTTT
NA TRBJ2-7 NA TRBV6-5 CASSPGRRSSYEQYF TGTGCCAGCAGTCCGGGACGGAGAAGCTCCTACGAGCAGTACTTC
NA TRBJ2-7 NA TRBV28 CASSLSPLEQYF TGTGCCAGCAGTTTGTCCCCTCTCGAGCAGTACTTC
NA TRBJ2-6 NA TRBV7-2 CASSLGGPPGANVLTF TGTGCCAGCAGCTTAGGCGGCCCTCCCGGGGCCAACGTCCTGACTTTC
TRBD2 TRBJ2-7 NA TRBV15 CATSRERTRPREQYF TGTGCCACCAGCAGAGAGAGGACTAGGCCCCGCGAGCAGTACTTC
NA TRBJ2-7 NA TRBV28 CASSFSQGYTNEQYF TGTGCCAGCAGTTTTTCCCAGGGGTATACAAACGAGCAGTACTTC
NA TRBJ2-1 NA TRBV7-6 CASSPLYRNEQFF TGTGCCAGCAGCCCCCTTTACCGGAATGAGCAGTTCTTC
NA TRBJ2-1 NA TRBV6-5 CASSAGNQGYNEQFF TGTGCCAGCAGTGCCGGGAACCAGGGCTACAATGAGCAGTTCTTC